Listed here is a single T cell receptor beta chain. The sample originates from a study of blood T cell repertoires in COVID-19. Study-level information: Samples of COVID-19 (acute and convalescent) were obtained from the United States, Italy and Spain. T cells, B-cell-depleted T cells, or PBMCs provided the cDNA or gDNA that served as material.

As originally analysed: Estimation of nucleated cell counts was performed using reference gene primer amplification. TCRdb's copy holds only in-frame clones and misses some; the assay was immunoSEQ multiplex PCR. The V and J calls and clone size were taken over from that table, and D and trimming were inferred from the DNA. The sample includes about 230,000 clones, about nine tenths of them seen just once. One Seattle source followed patients from active infection through their disease course. The CDR3 contains 13 residues. Trimming removed 1 base at V and 3 bases at J, with 4 bases between. Germline CDR1 reads SGHTS; CDR2 reads YDEGEE.

This chain links TRBV5-8 with TRBJ2-2; D is ambiguous. The TCR originated in a man aged 45-65 years with COVID-19, enrolled during active disease. The sample consisted of peripheral blood. Here the CDR3 DNA reads TGTGCCAGCAGCTTGCTCTACACCGGGGAGCTGTTTTTT. This translates into CASSLLYTGELFF.